A selection of T cell receptor beta chains follows, all from one sample in a study of identical twins. TCRdb reanalysed the 5' RACE reads using MiXCR and keeps one entry per CDR3 protein. The table shows about 1.7 million distinct CDR3 sequences, with 32% occurring only once. The material sequenced was cord blood. These receptors came from a newborn girl in good health. The CDR3 runs from the conserved cysteine through the conserved F or W. Each record gives: V gene, J gene, clone size, D gene, CDR3 protein, CDR3 DNA. A D gene is named only where the DNA matches it firmly. The size of a clone is reported for some rows only, either as once, few or many, or as a class for expanded clones.

TRBV2	TRBJ2-1	NA	TRBD1	CASSGPGQGASASYNEQFF	TGTGCCAGCAGTGGACCGGGACAGGGGGCATCAGCCTCCTACAATGAGCAGTTCTTC
TRBV30	TRBJ1-2	NA	NA	CAWTLRTASGYGYTF	TGTGCCTGGACCCTTCGGACAGCCTCGGGCTATGGCTACACCTTC
TRBV6-1	TRBJ2-6	NA	NA	CASSGIGANVLTF	TGTGCCAGCAGTGGAATAGGGGCCAACGTCCTGACTTTC
TRBV6-1	TRBJ2-1	few	TRBD2	CASSLAGSGRAYNEQFF	TGTGCCAGCAGTCTAGCGGGTAGCGGGAGGGCCTACAATGAGCAGTTCTTC
TRBV3-1	TRBJ2-3	NA	TRBD2	CASSPTSATQYF	TGTGCCAGCAGCCCCACTAGCGCCACGCAGTATTTT
TRBV4-2	TRBJ2-2	few	TRBD2	CASSQVTFLGLAGVETGELFF	TGTGCCAGCAGCCAAGTGACGTTTCTGGGACTAGCGGGAGTAGAGACCGGGGAGCTGTTTTTT
TRBV4-1	TRBJ2-7	NA	TRBD2	CASSRNIAGGSYEQYF	TGCGCCAGCAGCCGCAATATAGCGGGAGGCTCCTACGAGCAGTACTTC
TRBV5-1	TRBJ1-1	few	NA	CASSVRQWKGESNTEAFF	TGCGCCAGCAGCGTCCGACAGTGGAAAGGGGAATCCAACACTGAAGCTTTCTTT
TRBV11-2	TRBJ2-3	few	TRBD2	CASSLGGRETDTQYF	TGTGCCAGCAGCTTAGGCGGGAGGGAGACAGATACGCAGTATTTT
TRBV20-1	TRBJ1-5	NA	NA	CSASGDSNQPQHF	TGCAGTGCTAGTGGGGACTCTAATCAGCCCCAGCATTTT
TRBV20-1	TRBJ2-7	NA	TRBD2	CSAPIAGGPPYEQYF	TGCAGTGCTCCCATAGCGGGAGGGCCTCCCTACGAGCAGTACTTC
TRBV5-1	TRBJ2-3	few	TRBD2	CASSSSGGAGDTQYF	TGCGCCAGCAGCTCTAGCGGGGGGGCCGGAGATACGCAGTATTTT
TRBV4-2	TRBJ2-5	NA	TRBD2	CASSQPGTSGNNEQYF	TGTGCCAGCAGCCAACCCGGGACTAGCGGGAACAATGAGCAGTACTTC
TRBV10-3	TRBJ1-1	NA	NA	CAISGKGTEAFF	TGTGCCATAAGTGGGAAGGGGACTGAAGCTTTCTTT
TRBV5-4	TRBJ2-2	NA	TRBD2	CASSLGGLAVRYANTGELFF	TGTGCCAGCAGCTTGGGGGGACTAGCGGTACGCTACGCGAACACCGGGGAGCTGTTTTTT
TRBV19	TRBJ2-5	NA	TRBD1	CASSHNRGETQYF	TGTGCCAGTAGTCATAACAGGGGAGAGACCCAGTACTTC
TRBV28	TRBJ2-3	few	TRBD2	CASSLLASGSHRDTQYF	TGTGCCAGCAGTTTATTAGCTAGCGGGTCACATAGAGATACGCAGTATTTT
TRBV20-1	TRBJ1-2	many	NA	CSATWTIWANYGYTF	TGCAGTGCTACTTGGACCATATGGGCTAACTATGGCTACACCTTC
TRBV20-1	TRBJ2-1	few	TRBD2	CSALTSGPSSYNEQFF	TGCAGTGCCCTTACTAGCGGACCGAGCTCCTACAATGAGCAGTTCTTC
TRBV28	TRBJ2-1	many	NA	CASSFLNYNEQFF	TGTGCCAGCAGTTTCCTGAATTACAATGAGCAGTTCTTC
TRBV5-1	TRBJ1-1	few	NA	CASEGDYTEAFF	TGCGCCAGCGAGGGGGACTACACTGAAGCTTTCTTT
TRBV12-3/TRBV12-4	TRBJ2-3	many	NA	CASSFLVTDTQYF	TGTGCCAGCAGTTTCCTAGTCACAGATACGCAGTATTTT
TRBV20-1	TRBJ2-3	few	NA	CSARDPNRVPDTQYF	TGCAGTGCTAGAGATCCGAACAGGGTTCCAGATACGCAGTATTTT
TRBV24-1	TRBJ1-5	many	NA	CATSDSYNQPQHF	TGTGCCACCAGTGACAGTTACAATCAGCCCCAGCATTTT
TRBV12-3/TRBV12-4	TRBJ2-1	many	NA	CASSLGLINEQFF	TGTGCCAGCAGTTTGGGACTGATCAATGAGCAGTTCTTC
TRBV12-3/TRBV12-4	TRBJ2-3	few	NA	CAKSAGGGRTDTQYF	TGTGCCAAAAGCGCTGGGGGGGGGCGCACAGATACGCAGTATTTT
TRBV10-3	TRBJ2-3	few	NA	CAISEPRGPVTDTQYF	TGTGCCATCAGTGAGCCTCGAGGTCCGGTCACAGATACGCAGTATTTT
TRBV20-1	TRBJ2-3	NA	TRBD2	CSASGASGTDTQYF	TGCAGTGCTAGTGGGGCTAGCGGGACAGATACGCAGTATTTT
TRBV19	TRBJ2-3	NA	NA	CASRLSGEDTQYF	TGTGCCAGTAGATTGAGCGGTGAGGATACGCAGTATTTT
TRBV27	TRBJ2-7	few	NA	CASSTTRAREQYF	TGTGCCAGCTCGACCACTAGAGCTCGCGAGCAGTACTTC
TRBV4-2	TRBJ1-2	many	NA	CASSQDSSGSNYGYTF	TGTGCCAGCAGCCAAGATTCGTCAGGATCTAACTATGGCTACACCTTC
TRBV20-1	TRBJ1-1	few	NA	CSARAIGRNTEAFF	TGCAGTGCTAGAGCCATCGGACGGAACACTGAAGCTTTCTTT
TRBV10-2	TRBJ1-1	few	TRBD1	CARRQGPNTEAFF	TGCGCCAGACGACAGGGGCCGAACACTGAAGCTTTCTTT
TRBV14	TRBJ2-5	few	NA	CASSQIGSRETQYF	TGTGCCAGCAGCCAAATCGGATCCCGGGAGACCCAGTACTTC
TRBV5-1	TRBJ2-5	NA	NA	CASRFDRWGSYEQYF	TGCGCCAGCAGATTTGACAGGTGGGGTTCTTATGAGCAGTACTTC
TRBV28	TRBJ2-7	many	NA	CASSATGSSYEQYF	TGTGCCAGCAGTGCCACAGGGTCCTCCTACGAGCAGTACTTC
TRBV19	TRBJ1-1	NA	NA	CASSIARNTEAFF	TGTGCCAGTAGTATTGCCAGGAACACTGAAGCTTTCTTT
TRBV27	TRBJ2-7	NA	TRBD2	CASSLSPPASGLYNEQYF	TGTGCCAGCAGTTTATCCCCCCCCGCTAGCGGGCTTTACAATGAGCAGTACTTC
TRBV20-1	TRBJ2-1	NA	NA	CSASGTPNSYNEQFF	TGCAGTGCTAGCGGGACTCCTAACTCCTACAATGAGCAGTTCTTC
TRBV5-1	TRBJ1-2	NA	TRBD1	CASRLGTGNGYTF	TGCGCCAGCAGGCTGGGGACAGGGAATGGCTACACCTTC